Given below is one T cell receptor beta chain in context. This clonotype has a handful of counts. Its antigen remains unidentified. Per-base quality was not reported, and no clone a single base away is much larger than it. The CDR3 sequence holds 16 residues, the cysteine and phenylalanine included. Only CDR3 DNA is held: 48 bases, read in frame from base 1. The germline V gene (reference sequence) supplies CDR1 MNHEY and CDR2 SMNVEV. The germline V and J ends show losses of 6 bases and 1 base respectively, and no gene match explains 10 bases of the junction. This entry is derived from a study of vaccination and CD4 T cells after COVID-19 (dated by TCRdb to the early 2020s). Concerning the study at large: Convalescent patients had a positive SARS-CoV-2 result on nasal swab PCR, and of these patients, some 10 had mild disease and one had severe disease. The convalescent cohort included six males and four females, with two Hispanic individuals, seven Caucasians, two Asians and one multiracial person. Participants received two doses of either the Pfizer-BioNTech BNT162b2 vaccine (n=8) or the Moderna mRNA-1273 vaccine (n=2). Post-COVID blood samples were collected from convalescent patients a median of around 96 days after diagnosis, with a range of roughly 35 to 161 days. Post-vaccine blood samples were obtained a median of about 77 days after the second vaccine dose, with a range of about 12 to 241 days. Overlapping spike peptide pools from SARS-CoV-2 and from the common cold coronaviruses HCoV-NL63, HCoV-OC43 and HCoV-229E were used as culture stimuli. Control cultures received a CEFX viral epitope pool as the positive control, an HIV-1 Nef peptide pool as the negative control, or no peptide. In roughly nine COVID-19 convalescent patients and a handful of infection-naive healthy vaccine recipients, the spike-specific CD4+ TCR repertoire before mRNA vaccination was compared with the repertoire after mRNA vaccination. Overall study results and their limits: The median count of SARS-CoV-2-reactive clonotypes went up from around 23 after infection to about 40 after vaccination, although the change was not significant. Of the vaccine-specific clones found in convalescent patients, nearly all (304 of 307) were mono-reactive for SARS-CoV-2 spike instead of being cross-reactive with common cold coronaviruses. Only a relatively small number of convalescent patients were included in the study, and early timepoints following natural infection were not analyzed. Among convalescent patients, a median around 83% of the SARS-CoV-2-reactive clones seen after vaccination appeared only after vaccination, which suggests priming specific to the vaccine.

Per the publication, the treatment or condition label means: approximately 9-day PBMC culture with coronavirus spike peptide pools or control peptides (ViraFEST assay). The ViraFEST assay, used in the study, expanded antigen-specific T cells with peptide pools and then identified the expanded clonotypes through TCR sequencing. Positive SARS-CoV-2 PCR tests in the convalescent patients dated from March to December 2020, before Alpha, Beta and Delta variants emerged in the United States. Fewer than 2.5 million PBMCs per well were cultured in IMDM with roughly 4.8% human AB serum and roughly 9.3 IU/ml IL-2, plus 10 ug/ml peptide pools. On days 3 and 7, half of the culture medium was replaced with fresh IL-2-containing medium. After 10 days of culture, CD4+ T cells were isolated by negative selection using the EasySep CD4+ T cell isolation kit. Ficoll-Paque Plus gradient centrifugation was used to isolate PBMCs from whole blood, and the isolated PBMCs were then either used fresh or cryopreserved at -140C. Culture conditions were generally each tested in triplicate wells.

Library method: PCR. DNA from cultured CD4+ T cells underwent TCR sequencing with the Oncomine TCR Beta short-read assay at the Johns Hopkins FTIC core. The QIAamp micro DNA kit was used to extract genomic DNA from the cultured CD4+ T cells. Oncomine TCR Beta libraries made from cultured CD4+ T cells were pooled using unique dual indexes and sequenced on an Illumina iSeq 100. Turning to the authors' computational methods: Non-productive sequences were removed, and CDR3s not starting with C, not ending with F or W, or shorter than 7 amino acids were discarded. Antigen-specific clonotypes were identified with the MANAFEST web application by comparing peptide-stimulated wells with reference and other culture wells. Positive clones required FDR below 0.05, an odds ratio above 5, and productive frequency above 0.1% in at least two of three replicate wells. Cross-reactive clonotypes were defined as significantly expanded in both SARS-CoV-2 spike wells and at least one common cold coronavirus spike condition. CDR3 homology was assessed with Levenshtein distances (stringdist) and unrooted phylogenetic trees (ape) in R version 3.6.1. In-frame beta chains were kept once TCRdb had trimmed the public reads at Q25 with fastp and called clones with MiXCR. Here each entry gathers all rows of one CDR3 protein and keeps the most common genes and DNA. TCRdb's processing, not the study's, gives the V and J calls here. Within this sample are 13,000 or so distinct CDR3 sequences, with nearly 80% of them counted one time only. The ten largest clones add up to about 28% of the sample.

The sequenced material came from CD4+ T cells from blood, cultured in vitro. The chain is made from TRBV27 and TRBJ1-1, and 8 junction bases match TRBD1. This TCR was sampled from a human donor who had recovered from COVID-19. The CDR3 loop reads CASRTRDRLRNTEAFF. The nucleotides read TGTGCCAGCAGGACCCGGGACAGGCTAAGGAACACTGAAGCTTTCTTT.